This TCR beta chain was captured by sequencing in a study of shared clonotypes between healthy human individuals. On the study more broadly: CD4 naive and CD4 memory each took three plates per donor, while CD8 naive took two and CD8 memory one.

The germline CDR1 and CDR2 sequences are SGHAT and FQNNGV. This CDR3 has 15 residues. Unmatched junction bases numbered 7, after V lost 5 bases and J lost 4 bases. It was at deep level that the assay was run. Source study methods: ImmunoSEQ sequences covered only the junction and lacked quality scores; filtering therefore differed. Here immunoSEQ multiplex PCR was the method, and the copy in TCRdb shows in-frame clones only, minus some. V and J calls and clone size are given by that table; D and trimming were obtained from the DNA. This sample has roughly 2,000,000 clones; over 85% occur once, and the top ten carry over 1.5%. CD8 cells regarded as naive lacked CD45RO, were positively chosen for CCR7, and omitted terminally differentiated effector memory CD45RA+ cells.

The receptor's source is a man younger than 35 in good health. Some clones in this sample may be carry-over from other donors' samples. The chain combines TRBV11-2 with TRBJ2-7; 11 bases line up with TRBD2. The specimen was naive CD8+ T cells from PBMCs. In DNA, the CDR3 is TGTGCCAGCAGCCTCCGACTAGCGGGGACGTACGAGCAGTACTTC. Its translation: CASSLRLAGTYEQYF.